A single sample gave rise to the 15 T cell receptor beta chains below, sequenced in a study of shared clonotypes between healthy human individuals. Profiled with immunoSEQ multiplex PCR; TCRdb holds only in-frame clones, not every one. The sample shows about 2 million clones, about 95% of them seen only once. Sequenced sample: naive CD4+ T cells sorted from blood. Subset indicated: CD45RA+ positively selected. The receptors come from a young man in good health.

This rearrangement joins TRBV11-2 to TRBJ1-4; D is uncertain. The germline V gene has CDR1 SGHAT and CDR2 FQNNGV. This CDR3 comprises 13 residues. Trimming took 2 bases from V and 4 from J, leaving 5 bases between them. The CDR3 protein is CASSLWDNEKLFF. CDR3 nucleotides: TGTGCCAGCAGCTTATGGGATAATGAAAAACTGTTTTTT.

V gene TRBV6-1 combines with J gene TRBJ2-7; TRBD2 aligns across 15 bases. V shed 3 bases, J shed 5 bases, and the junction held 8 bases outside the gene matches. The V gene's germline CDR1 is MNHNS and CDR2 SASEGT. The CDR3 totals 17 residues. CDR3 in amino acids: CASSDARTSGGAHEQYF. The CDR3 DNA is TGTGCCAGCAGTGATGCCCGGACTAGCGGGGGGGCCCACGAGCAGTACTTC.

This chain uses TRBV28 with TRBJ1-1; 10 nucleotides line up with TRBD1. V trimming: 3 bases; J trimming: 10 bases; junction bases outside the gene matches: 11. CDR3 length: 15 amino acids. CDR1 MDHEN and CDR2 SYDVKM come from the germline V gene. The DNA of the CDR3 is TGTGCCAGCAGTTTTGGGGATAGGACAGGGGGGAGAGCTTTCTTT. This codes for CASSFGDRTGGRAFF.

CDR3 loop: CASSHHSGGVYNEQFF. CDR3 DNA: TGCGCCAGCAGCCACCATAGCGGGGGGGTTTACAATGAGCAGTTCTTC. The genes are TRBV4-1 and TRBJ2-1; the match to TRBD2 covers 11 bases. Germline trimming cut 3 bases from V and 4 bases from J; bases unmatched to any gene: 5. Germline V CDR1 and CDR2: MGHRA, YSYEKL. The CDR3 sequence is 16 residues long.

V is TRBV30 and J is TRBJ2-7; 7 nucleotides agree with TRBD1. The CDR3 has 14 amino acids. Trimming cost V 3 bases and J 7 bases; bases outside gene matches: 12. Germline V gives CDR1 GTSNPN, CDR2 SVGIG (reference sequence). The CDR3 loop is CAWRRDKSRGEQYF. CDR3 coding DNA: TGTGCCTGGAGAAGGGACAAAAGCAGGGGGGAGCAGTACTTC.

The chain combines TRBV7-9 with TRBJ1-3; D call uncertain. V gave up 1 base and J gave up 8 bases, with 12 bases separating them. Germline values: CDR1 SEHNR, CDR2 FQNEAQ (reference sequence). The CDR3 runs 14 residues. The CDR3 reads CASSLVAFTDTIYF. DNA of the CDR3: TGTGCCAGCAGCTTAGTGGCCTTTACGGACACCATATATTTT.

The rearrangement joins TRBV18 to TRBJ2-5, with a possible D match to TRBD1 (6 bases). Deletions cut 1 base from V and 5 bases from J, with 14 bases between. The CDR3 length is 15 residues. Germline values: CDR1 KGHSH, CDR2 LQKENI. The CDR3 reads CASSPLLGALETQYF. The CDR3 bases are TGTGCCAGCTCACCACTTCTGGGGGCTTTGGAGACCCAGTACTTC.

The rearrangement links TRBV18 to TRBJ2-3; D is possibly TRBD1 (5 bases). The CDR3 runs to 15 residues. CDR1 KGHSH and CDR2 LQKENI come from the germline V gene. V lost 6 bases and J lost 0, with 13 bases in between. The CDR3 coding sequence is TGTGCCAGCTCGGCACAGGATCCTAGCACAGATACGCAGTATTTT. Protein sequence: CASSAQDPSTDTQYF.

The gene calls are TRBV27 and TRBJ2-7; 7 bases align to TRBD1. This CDR3 comprises 14 residues. Germline CDR1 and CDR2: MNHEY and SMNVEV (reference sequence). The junction had 4 bases not matched to a gene; V was cut back by 2 bases and J by 3 bases. CDR3 residues: CASSLGDSNYEQYF. For the CDR3, the DNA is TGTGCCAGCAGTTTAGGGGACAGCAACTACGAGCAGTACTTC.

The chain is built from TRBV9 and TRBJ2-2; the match to TRBD1 covers 11 bases. Trimming took 4 bases from V and 0 from J; bases not matched to a gene: 2. Germline loops: CDR1 SGDLS, CDR2 YYNGEE. The CDR3 has 16 amino acids. The CDR3 DNA is TGTGCCAGCAGCCGGGGACAGGGGGCGAACACCGGGGAGCTGTTTTTT. This codes for CASSRGQGANTGELFF.

This chain links TRBV6-4 with TRBJ2-1; 7 nucleotides match TRBD2. J was trimmed by 1 base and V by 0 bases; bases with no gene match: 3. The CDR3 spans 16 residues. Germline-derived CDR1 and CDR2 are MRHNA and SNTAGT. The CDR3 loop reads CASSDSRRGSYNEQFF. The CDR3 DNA reads TGTGCCAGCAGTGACTCCCGGCGGGGGTCCTACAATGAGCAGTTCTTC.

This clone was found once. The chain recombines TRBV21-1 with TRBJ2-7; TRBD2 is the table's D call and was not checked against the DNA. TRBV21-1 is a listed pseudogene. This CDR3 comprises 15 residues. CDR3 DNA: TGTGCCAGCAGCAAAGCGGCGGTTCCCCGGGACGAGCAGTACTTC. It codes for CASSKAAVPRDEQYF.

The V gene is TRBV7-2, the J gene TRBJ2-7, with 10 nucleotides matching TRBD2. J gave up 2 bases and V 5 bases, and 3 bases lay outside the gene matches. CDR1 and CDR2 (germline): SGHTA, FQGNSA. The CDR3 contains 14 residues. CDR3 sequence (DNA): TGTGCCAGCAGCGCGGGGACTAGCGCCTACGAGCAGTACTTC. Translated, it gives CASSAGTSAYEQYF.

This sequence joins TRBV10-1 and TRBJ2-1; 11 bases match TRBD2. Unmatched junction bases numbered 5, after V lost 1 base and J lost 3 bases. This CDR3 region has 17 residues. Germline V gives CDR1 WNHNN, CDR2 SYGVQD (reference sequence). The CDR3 is CASSELPSGRNYNEQFF. In DNA form, the CDR3 reads TGCGCCAGCAGTGAGTTACCTAGCGGGAGGAACTACAATGAGCAGTTCTTC.

This rearrangement joins TRBV7-2 to TRBJ2-1; TRBD2 agrees at 7 bases. V lost 1 base and J lost 4; bases outside the gene matches: 10. Germline values: CDR1 SGHTA, CDR2 FQGNSA. CDR3 length: 17 residues. CDR3 nucleotide sequence: TGTGCCAGCAGCTTAGGCGGGAGCGGGGTAGTGTACAATGAGCAGTTCTTC. Translated, it gives CASSLGGSGVVYNEQFF.